These 5 T cell receptor beta chains share one sample of origin, sequenced in a study of blood T cell repertoires in COVID-19 (dated by TCRdb to 2020 to 2021). Library preparation used the immunoSEQ multiplex PCR assay. Here the immuneACCESS table is served through TCRdb, limited to in-frame sequences with V and J called. Missing clones are a known gap in these copies; in checked studies unresolved V genes cover under half, and the rest lacks a known reason. The sample profile shows around 100,000 clones; more than 75% of them were found once. Around 13% of the sample is in the top ten clones. The sequencing input was peripheral blood. The receptor source for this set is a human donor in a cohort sampled during active COVID-19.

This clone appeared a few times. V and J are TRBV5-4 and TRBJ2-7; TRBD2 matches 9 bases. The germline V gene encodes CDR1 SGHNT and CDR2 YYREEE (reference sequence). V lost 0 bases, J lost 4 bases, and 5 bases stayed unmatched. The CDR3 totals 15 residues. Here the CDR3 reads CASSLVASGVYEQYF. CDR3 nucleotides: TGTGCCAGCAGCTTGGTGGCTAGCGGGGTTTACGAGCAGTACTTC.

CDR3 loop: CASSQLSTDTQYF. In DNA, the CDR3 is TGTGCCAGCAGCCAACTCAGCACAGATACGCAGTATTTT. The rearrangement uses TRBV3-1 (or the pseudogene TRBV3-2) and TRBJ2-3, with D hard to call. Trimming took 2 bases from V and 0 from J, leaving 3 bases between them. This CDR3 has 13 amino acids. Germline CDR1 and CDR2: LGHDT and YNNKEL (reference sequence).

The chain carries TRBV30 and TRBJ2-5; D remains ambiguous. This CDR3 spans 15 amino acids. Looked up from germline, CDR1 is GTSNPN and CDR2 is SVGIG (reference sequence). V dropped 0 bases and J dropped 4 bases, with 15 bases sitting between them. The CDR3 DNA reads as TGTGCCTGGAGTGTTGGTACCACGGCTAGAGAGACCCAGTACTTC. Its translation is CAWSVGTTARETQYF.

This CDR3 is CASSQVRASRYEQYF. The CDR3 nucleotides read TGCGCCAGCAGCCAAGTTCGGGCTAGCCGTTACGAGCAGTACTTC. The rearrangement uses TRBV4-3 and TRBJ2-7; TRBD2 might be the D (5 bases). This CDR3 has 15 residues. CDR1 LGHNA and CDR2 YSLEER come from the germline V gene. Between the trimmed V and J ends, which lost 1 base and 4 bases, there was a span of 14 bases.

This sequence joins TRBV6-5 and TRBJ1-4; TRBD1 matches at 7 bases. The V segment lost 6 bases and the J segment 7 bases; nucleotides outside the gene matches: 8. Looked up from germline, CDR1 is MNHEY and CDR2 is SVGAGI. The CDR3 covers 14 residues. The CDR3 DNA reads as TGTGCCAGCAGCGCGGGACAGTGGAGTGAAAAACTGTTTTTT. Translation: CASSAGQWSEKLFF.